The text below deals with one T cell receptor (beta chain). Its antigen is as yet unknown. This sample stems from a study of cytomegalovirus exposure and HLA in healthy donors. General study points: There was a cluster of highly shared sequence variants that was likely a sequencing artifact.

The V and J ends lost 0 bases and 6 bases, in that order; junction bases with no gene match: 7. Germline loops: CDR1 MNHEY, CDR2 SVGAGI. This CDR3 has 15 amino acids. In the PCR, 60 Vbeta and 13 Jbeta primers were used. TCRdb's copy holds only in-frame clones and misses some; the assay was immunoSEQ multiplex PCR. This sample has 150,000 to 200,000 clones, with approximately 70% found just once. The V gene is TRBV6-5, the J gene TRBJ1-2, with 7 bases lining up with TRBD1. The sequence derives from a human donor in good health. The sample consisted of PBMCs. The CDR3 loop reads CASSYSGQRTDGYTF. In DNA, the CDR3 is TGTGCCAGCAGTTACTCGGGACAGAGAACCGATGGCTACACCTTC.